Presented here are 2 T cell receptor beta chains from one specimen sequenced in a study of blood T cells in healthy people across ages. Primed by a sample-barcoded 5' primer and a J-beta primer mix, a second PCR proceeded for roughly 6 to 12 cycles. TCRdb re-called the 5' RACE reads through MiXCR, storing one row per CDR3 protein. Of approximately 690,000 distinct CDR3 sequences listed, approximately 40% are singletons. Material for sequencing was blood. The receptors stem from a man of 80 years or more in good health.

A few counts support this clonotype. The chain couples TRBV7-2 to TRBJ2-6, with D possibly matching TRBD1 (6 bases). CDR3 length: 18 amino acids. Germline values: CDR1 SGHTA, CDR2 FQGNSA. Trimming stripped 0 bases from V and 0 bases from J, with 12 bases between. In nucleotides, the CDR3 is TGTGCCAGCAGCTTAGCGTTGTCAGGGGCCTCTGGGGCCAACGTCCTGACTTTC. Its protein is CASSLALSGASGANVLTF.

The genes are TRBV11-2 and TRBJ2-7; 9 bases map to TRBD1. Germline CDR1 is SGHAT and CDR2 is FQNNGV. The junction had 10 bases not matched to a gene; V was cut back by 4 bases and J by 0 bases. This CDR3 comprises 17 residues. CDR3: CASSSALGQGNSYEQYF. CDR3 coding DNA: TGTGCCAGCAGCTCCGCGCTGGGACAGGGTAACTCCTACGAGCAGTACTTC.